This T cell receptor beta chain was recorded in a study of CD4 T cells in relation to SARS-CoV-2 and coronaviruses. This clone was picked up a small number of times. The antigen is undetermined. The unexposed donors gave CD4+ T cells in about 2011-2019, prior to COVID-19. Isolation of CD4+ T cells took place after around eleven days in culture. The method was immunoSEQ multiplex PCR; TCRdb's version includes in-frame clones alone and lacks a portion of them. The sample consists of about 18,000 clones, around 77% of them appearing once. The CDR3 covers 13 residues. Looked up from germline, CDR1 is LGHDT and CDR2 is YNNKEL (reference sequence). V lost 5 bases and J 6 bases, leaving 10 bases between the germline ends.

Sequenced: CD4+ T cells from PBMCs, cultured in vitro. This clonotype was sampled from a human donor in good health. This chain connects TRBV3-1 (or the pseudogene TRBV3-2) to TRBJ2-2; TRBD2 might be the D (6 bases). CDR3 in DNA: TGTGCCAGCAGCTACACTAGCTCCGGGGAGCTGTTTTTT. Translating it yields CASSYTSSGELFF.